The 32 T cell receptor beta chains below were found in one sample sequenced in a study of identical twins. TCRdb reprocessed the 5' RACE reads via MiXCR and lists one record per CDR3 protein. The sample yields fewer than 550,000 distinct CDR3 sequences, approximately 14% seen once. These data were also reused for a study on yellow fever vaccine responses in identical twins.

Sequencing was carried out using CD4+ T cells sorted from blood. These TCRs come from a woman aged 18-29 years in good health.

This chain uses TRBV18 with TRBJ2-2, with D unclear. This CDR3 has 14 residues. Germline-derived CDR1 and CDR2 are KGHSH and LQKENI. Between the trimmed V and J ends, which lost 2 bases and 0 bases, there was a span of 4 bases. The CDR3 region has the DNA TGTGCCAGCTCACCAGGTTCGAACACCGGGGAGCTGTTTTTT. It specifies CASSPGSNTGELFF. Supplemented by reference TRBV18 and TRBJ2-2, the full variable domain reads NAGVMQNPRHLVRRRGQEARLRCSPMKGHSHVYWYRQLPEEGLKFMVYLQKENIIDESGMPKERFSAEFPKEGPSILRIQQVVRGDSAAYFCASSPGSNTGELFFGEGSRLTVL.

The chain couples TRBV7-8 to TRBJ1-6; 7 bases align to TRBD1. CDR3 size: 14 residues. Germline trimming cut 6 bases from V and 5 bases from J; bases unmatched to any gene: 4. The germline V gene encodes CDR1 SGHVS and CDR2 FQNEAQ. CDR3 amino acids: CASRSGTDNSPLHF. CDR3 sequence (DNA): TGTGCCAGCAGGTCCGGGACAGATAATTCACCCCTCCACTTT.

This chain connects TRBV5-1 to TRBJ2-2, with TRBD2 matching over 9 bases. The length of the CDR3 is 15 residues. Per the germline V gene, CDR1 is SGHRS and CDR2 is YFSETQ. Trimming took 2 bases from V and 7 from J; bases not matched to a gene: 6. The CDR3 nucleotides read TGCGCCAGCAGCTTTAGCGGGAGCGGTCACGGGGAGCTGTTTTTT. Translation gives CASSFSGSGHGELFF.

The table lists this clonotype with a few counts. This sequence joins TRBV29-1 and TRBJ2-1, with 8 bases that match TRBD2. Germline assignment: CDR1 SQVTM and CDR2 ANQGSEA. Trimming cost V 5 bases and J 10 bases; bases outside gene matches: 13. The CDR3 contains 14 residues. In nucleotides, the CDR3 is TGCAGCGTTTCCGGCGGGAGGATTCGGGGAGAGCAGTTCTTC. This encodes CSVSGGRIRGEQFF.

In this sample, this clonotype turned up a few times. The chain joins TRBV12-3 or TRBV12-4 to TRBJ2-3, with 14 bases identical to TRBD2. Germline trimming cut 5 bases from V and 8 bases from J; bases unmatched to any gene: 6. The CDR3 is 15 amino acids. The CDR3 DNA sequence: TGTGCCAGCAGTCCGGGACTAGCGGGAGTTCGTACGCAGTATTTT. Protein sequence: CASSPGLAGVRTQYF.

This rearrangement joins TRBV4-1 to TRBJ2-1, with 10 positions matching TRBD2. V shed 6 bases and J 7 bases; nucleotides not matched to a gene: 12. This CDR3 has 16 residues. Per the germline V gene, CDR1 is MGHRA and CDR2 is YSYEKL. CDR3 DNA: TGCGCCAGCAGACAACTTACTAGCGGGGTTACTAATGAGCAGTTCTTC. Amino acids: CASRQLTSGVTNEQFF.

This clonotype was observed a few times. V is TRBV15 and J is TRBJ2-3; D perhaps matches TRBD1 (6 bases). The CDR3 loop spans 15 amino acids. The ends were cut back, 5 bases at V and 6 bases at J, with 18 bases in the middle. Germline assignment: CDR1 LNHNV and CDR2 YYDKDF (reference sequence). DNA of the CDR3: TGTGCCACCAGCCCACCGGGACACCCCAAGGATACGCAGTATTTT. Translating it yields CATSPPGHPKDTQYF.

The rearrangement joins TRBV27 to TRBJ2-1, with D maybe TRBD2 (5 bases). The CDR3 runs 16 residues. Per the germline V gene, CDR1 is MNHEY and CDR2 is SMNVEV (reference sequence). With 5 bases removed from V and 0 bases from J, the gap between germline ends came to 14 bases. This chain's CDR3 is CASSPAGWNSYNEQFF. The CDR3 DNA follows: TGTGCCAGCAGTCCTGCGGGTTGGAACTCCTACAATGAGCAGTTCTTC.

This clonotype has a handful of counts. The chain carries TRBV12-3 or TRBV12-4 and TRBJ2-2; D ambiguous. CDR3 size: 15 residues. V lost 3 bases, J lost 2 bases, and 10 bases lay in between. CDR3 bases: TGTGCCAGCAGTTTTGTTCTTACCAACACCGGGGAGCTGTTTTTT. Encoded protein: CASSFVLTNTGELFF.

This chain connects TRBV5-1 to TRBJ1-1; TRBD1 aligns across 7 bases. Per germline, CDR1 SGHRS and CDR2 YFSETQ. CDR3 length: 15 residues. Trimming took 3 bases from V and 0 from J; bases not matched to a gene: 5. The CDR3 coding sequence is TGCGCCAGCAGCTCATGGGGACAGATGAACACTGAAGCTTTCTTT. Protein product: CASSSWGQMNTEAFF.

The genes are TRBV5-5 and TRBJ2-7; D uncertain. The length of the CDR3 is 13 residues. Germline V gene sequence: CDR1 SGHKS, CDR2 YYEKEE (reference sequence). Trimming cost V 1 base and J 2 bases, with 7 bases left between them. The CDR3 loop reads CASSLRDTYEQYF. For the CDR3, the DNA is TGTGCCAGCAGCTTGAGAGACACCTACGAGCAGTACTTC. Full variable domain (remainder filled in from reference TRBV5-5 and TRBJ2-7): DAGVTQSPTHLIKTRGQQVTLRCSPISGHKSVSWYQQVLGQGPQFIFQYYEKEERGRGNFPDRFSARQFPNYSSELNVNALLLGDSALYLCASSLRDTYEQYFGPGTRLTVT.

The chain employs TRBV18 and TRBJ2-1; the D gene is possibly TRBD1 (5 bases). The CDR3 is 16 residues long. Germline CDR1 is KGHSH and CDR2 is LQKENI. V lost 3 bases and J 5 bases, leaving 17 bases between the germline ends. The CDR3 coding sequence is TGTGCCAGCTCACCTCCCGTTGGGGCCTCGAACAATGAGCAGTTCTTC. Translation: CASSPPVGASNNEQFF.

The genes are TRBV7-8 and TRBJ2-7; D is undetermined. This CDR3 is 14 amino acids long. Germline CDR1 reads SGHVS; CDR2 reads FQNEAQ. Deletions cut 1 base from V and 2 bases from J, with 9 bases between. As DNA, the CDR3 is TGTGCCAGCAGCTTAGGGACGGCAACCTACGAGCAGTACTTC. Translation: CASSLGTATYEQYF.

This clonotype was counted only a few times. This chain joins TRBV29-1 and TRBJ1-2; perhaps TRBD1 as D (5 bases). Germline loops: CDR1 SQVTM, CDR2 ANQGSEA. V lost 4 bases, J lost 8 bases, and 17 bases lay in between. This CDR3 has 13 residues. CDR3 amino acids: CSVALGPGLGYTF. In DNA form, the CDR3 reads TGCAGCGTTGCCTTGGGGCCAGGCTTGGGCTACACCTTC.

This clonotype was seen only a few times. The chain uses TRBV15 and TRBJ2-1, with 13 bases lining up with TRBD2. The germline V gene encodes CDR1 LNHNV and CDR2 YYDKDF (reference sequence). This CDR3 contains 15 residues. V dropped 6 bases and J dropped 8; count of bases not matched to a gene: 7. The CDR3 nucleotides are TGTGCCACCAGATCTGGACTAGCGGGAGTTGATGAGCAGTTCTTC. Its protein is CATRSGLAGVDEQFF.

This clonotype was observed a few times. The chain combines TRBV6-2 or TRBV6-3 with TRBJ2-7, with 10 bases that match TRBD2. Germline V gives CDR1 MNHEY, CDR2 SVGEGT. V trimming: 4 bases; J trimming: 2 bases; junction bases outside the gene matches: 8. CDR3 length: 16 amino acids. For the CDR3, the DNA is TGTGCCAGCAGTTCCGAACGGACTAGCGGCACCTACGAGCAGTACTTC. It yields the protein CASSSERTSGTYEQYF.

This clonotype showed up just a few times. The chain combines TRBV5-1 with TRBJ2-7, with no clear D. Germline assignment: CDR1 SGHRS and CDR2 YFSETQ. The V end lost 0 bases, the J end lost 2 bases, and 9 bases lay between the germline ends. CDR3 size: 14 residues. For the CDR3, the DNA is TGCGCCAGCAGCTTGGAAAGGGTAACCTACGAGCAGTACTTC. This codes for CASSLERVTYEQYF.

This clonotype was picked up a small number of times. The CDR3 reads CASSRRDARNTEAFF. CDR3 DNA: TGCGCCAGCAGCCGGAGGGACGCGAGGAACACTGAAGCTTTCTTT. This rearrangement joins TRBV4-1 to TRBJ1-1; possibly TRBD1 for D (5 bases). This CDR3 contains 15 residues. Trimming removed 4 bases from V and 1 base from J, with 13 bases in between. CDR1 and CDR2 from the germline V gene are MGHRA and YSYEKL.

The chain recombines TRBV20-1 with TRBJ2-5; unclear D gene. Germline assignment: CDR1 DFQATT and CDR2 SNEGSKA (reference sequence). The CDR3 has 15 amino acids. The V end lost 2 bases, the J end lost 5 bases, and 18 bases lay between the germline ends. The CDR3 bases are TGCAGTGCTAGAACAGCCAAGACAACTCGGGAGACCCAGTACTTC. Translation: CSARTAKTTRETQYF.

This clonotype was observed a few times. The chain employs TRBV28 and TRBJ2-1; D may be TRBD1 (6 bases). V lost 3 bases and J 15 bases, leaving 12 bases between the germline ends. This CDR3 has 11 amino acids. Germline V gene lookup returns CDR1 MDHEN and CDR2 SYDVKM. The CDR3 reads CASSFSTGWFF. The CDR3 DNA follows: TGTGCCAGCAGTTTCAGTACAGGGTGGTTCTTC.

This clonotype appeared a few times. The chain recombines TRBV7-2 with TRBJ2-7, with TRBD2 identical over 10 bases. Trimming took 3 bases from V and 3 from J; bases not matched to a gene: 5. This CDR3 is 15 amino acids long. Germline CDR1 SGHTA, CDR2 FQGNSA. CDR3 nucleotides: TGTGCCAGCAGCTTTGGACTAGCGGCCAACTACGAGCAGTACTTC. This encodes CASSFGLAANYEQYF.

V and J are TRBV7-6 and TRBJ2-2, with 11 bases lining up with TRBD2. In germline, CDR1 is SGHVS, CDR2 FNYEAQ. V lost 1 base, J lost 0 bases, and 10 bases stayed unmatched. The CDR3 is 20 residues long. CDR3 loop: CASSLGGLAGGPSNTGELFF. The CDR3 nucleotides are TGTGCCAGCAGCTTAGGAGGGCTAGCGGGGGGACCTTCGAACACCGGGGAGCTGTTTTTT.

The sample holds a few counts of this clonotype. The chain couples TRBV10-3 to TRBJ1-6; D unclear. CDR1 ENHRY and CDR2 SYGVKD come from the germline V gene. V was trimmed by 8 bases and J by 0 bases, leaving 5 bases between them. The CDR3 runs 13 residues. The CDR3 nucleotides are TGTGCCATCTCGGGCTCCTATAATTCACCCCTCCACTTT. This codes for CAISGSYNSPLHF.

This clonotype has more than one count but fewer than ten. This chain's CDR3 is CASARGGGETQYF. Written as DNA, the CDR3 is TGTGCCAGCGCCCGTGGGGGAGGAGAGACCCAGTACTTC. The chain is built from TRBV6-6 and TRBJ2-5, with a possible D match to TRBD2 (6 bases). The CDR3 length is 13 residues. Germline V lookup: CDR1 MNHNY, CDR2 SVGAGI (reference sequence). V shed 8 bases and J shed 4 bases, with 14 bases lying between them.

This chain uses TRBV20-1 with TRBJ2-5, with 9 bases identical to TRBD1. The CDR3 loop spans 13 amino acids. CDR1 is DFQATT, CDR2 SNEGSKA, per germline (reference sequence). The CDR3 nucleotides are TGCAGGCCTGGACAGGGGTACCAAGAGACCCAGTACTTC. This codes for CRPGQGYQETQYF.

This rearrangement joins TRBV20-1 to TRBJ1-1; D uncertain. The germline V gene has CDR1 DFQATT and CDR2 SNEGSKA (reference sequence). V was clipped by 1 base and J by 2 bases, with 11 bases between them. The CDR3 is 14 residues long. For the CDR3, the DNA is TGCAGTGCTAGAGCAGGAAACCTAAACACTGAAGCTTTCTTT. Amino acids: CSARAGNLNTEAFF.

For the CDR3, the DNA is TGCAGTGCTAGAGATGGAGGGTTCAATCAGCCCCAGCATTTT. The encoded protein is CSARDGGFNQPQHF. The rearrangement joins TRBV20-1 to TRBJ1-5; D remains unclear. CDR1 is DFQATT, CDR2 SNEGSKA, per germline (reference sequence). This CDR3 region has 14 residues. V dropped 0 bases and J dropped 3 bases, with 9 bases sitting between them.

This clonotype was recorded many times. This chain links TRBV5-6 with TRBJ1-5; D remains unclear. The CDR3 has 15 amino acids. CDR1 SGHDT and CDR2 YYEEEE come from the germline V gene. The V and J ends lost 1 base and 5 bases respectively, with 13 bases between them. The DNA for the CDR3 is TGTGCCAGCAGCTTGTTTAGTTTGGCCGATCAGCCCCAGCATTTT. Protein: CASSLFSLADQPQHF. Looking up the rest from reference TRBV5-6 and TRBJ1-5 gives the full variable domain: DAGVTQSPTHLIKTRGQQVTLRCSPKSGHDTVSWYQQALGQGPQFIFQYYEEEERQRGNFPDRFSGHQFPNYSSELNVNALLLGDSALYLCASSLFSLADQPQHFGDGTRLSIL.

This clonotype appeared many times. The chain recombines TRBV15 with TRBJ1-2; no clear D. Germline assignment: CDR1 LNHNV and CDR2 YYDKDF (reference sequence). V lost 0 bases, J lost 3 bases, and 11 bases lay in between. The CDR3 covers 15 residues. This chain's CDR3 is CATSRDLDGYYGYTF. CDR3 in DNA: TGTGCCACCAGCAGAGATCTGGACGGCTACTATGGCTACACCTTC.

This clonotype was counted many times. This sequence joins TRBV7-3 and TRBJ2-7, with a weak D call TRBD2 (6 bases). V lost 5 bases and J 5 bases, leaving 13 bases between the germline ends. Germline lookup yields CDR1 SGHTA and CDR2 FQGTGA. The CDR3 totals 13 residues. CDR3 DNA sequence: TGTGCCAGCAGCAGCGGGTCGAACAACGAGCAGTACTTC. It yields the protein CASSSGSNNEQYF.

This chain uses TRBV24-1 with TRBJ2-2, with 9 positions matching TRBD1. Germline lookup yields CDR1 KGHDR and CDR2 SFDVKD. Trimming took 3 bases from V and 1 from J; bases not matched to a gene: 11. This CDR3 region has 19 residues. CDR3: CATSDRSLTGGWNTGELFF. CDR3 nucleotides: TGTGCCACCAGTGATCGGAGTTTGACAGGGGGTTGGAACACCGGGGAGCTGTTTTTT.

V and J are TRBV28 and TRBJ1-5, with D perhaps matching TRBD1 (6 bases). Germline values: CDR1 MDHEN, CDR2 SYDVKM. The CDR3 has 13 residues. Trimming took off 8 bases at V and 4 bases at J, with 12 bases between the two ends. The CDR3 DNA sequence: TGTGCCAGCTTCGACAGGCTTAATCAGCCCCAGCATTTT. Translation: CASFDRLNQPQHF.